The clone carrying this T cell receptor (beta chain) was observed at least ten times. Antigen: not known. This specimen comes from a study of T cells in Graves' hyperthyroidism and ophthalmopathy. Study conclusions and caveats: A model of 13 V-J features distinguished ophthalmopathy from stable hyperthyroidism.

Inclusion characteristics of ophthalmopathy patients comprised a Clinical Activity Score of at least 3, a NOSPECS grade of at least 4, and duration under 3 months. Lactation, pregnancy, other autoimmune disease or uncontrolled infection excluded patients. From approximately 9.3 ml of fresh peripheral blood, PBMCs were isolated. TCR beta CDR3 regions were amplified from RNA. HTBI primers were the set used in a first-round RT-PCR of the TCR CDR3. TCRdb used MiXCR to reprocess the multiplex PCR reads, holding one entry per CDR3 protein. In the table there are 400,000 to 450,000 distinct CDR3 sequences, about 15% of which are singletons. This CDR3 contains 14 residues. After removal of 5 bases from V and 6 bases from J, the junction contained 7 bases not matched to a gene. Germline loops: CDR1 SQVTM, CDR2 ANQGSEA.

The sequenced material came from blood. The chain uses TRBV29-1 and TRBJ1-6; 7 nucleotides agree with TRBD1. This clonotype was obtained from a man aged 18 to 29 with Graves' ophthalmopathy. The CDR3 region is CSVQTGNLNSPLHF. The CDR3 DNA follows: TGCAGCGTTCAGACAGGGAACCTTAATTCACCCCTCCACTTT.